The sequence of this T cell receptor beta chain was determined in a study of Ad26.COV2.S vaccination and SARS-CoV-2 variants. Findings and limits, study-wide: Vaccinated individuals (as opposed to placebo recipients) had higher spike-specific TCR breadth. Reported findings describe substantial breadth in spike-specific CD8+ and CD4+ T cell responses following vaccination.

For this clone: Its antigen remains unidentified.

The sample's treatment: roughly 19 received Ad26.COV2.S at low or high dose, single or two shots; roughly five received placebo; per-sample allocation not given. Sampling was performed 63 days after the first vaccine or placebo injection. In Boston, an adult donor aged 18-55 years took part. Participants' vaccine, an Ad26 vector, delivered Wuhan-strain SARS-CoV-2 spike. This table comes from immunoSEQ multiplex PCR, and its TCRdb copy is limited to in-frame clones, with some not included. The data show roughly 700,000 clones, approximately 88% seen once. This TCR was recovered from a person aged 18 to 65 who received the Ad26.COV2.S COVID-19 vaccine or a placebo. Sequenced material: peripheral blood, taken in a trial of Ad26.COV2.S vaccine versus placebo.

The CDR3 loop is CASNRPSGRGNEQFF. The CDR3 nucleotides are TGTGCCAGCAACCGACCTAGCGGGAGGGGGAATGAGCAGTTCTTC. The chain is built from TRBV27 and TRBJ2-1; 12 bases fit TRBD2. The V gene end was trimmed by 7 bases and the J gene end by 7 bases; junction bases not matched to a gene: 8. CDR3 length equals 15 residues. Germline CDR1 and CDR2: MNHEY and SMNVEV (reference sequence).